This entry lists 5 T cell receptor beta chains sequenced from one sample in a study of T cells in Graves' hyperthyroidism and ophthalmopathy. The CDR3 regions of TCR beta were amplified from RNA transcripts. HTBI primers were used for first-round RT-PCR of the TCR CDR3. TCRdb re-called the multiplex PCR reads through MiXCR, storing one row per CDR3 protein. The table records approximately 330,000 distinct CDR3 sequences, about 13% of them present only once. The sample consisted of blood. The receptor source for this set is a woman in her 40s with Graves' ophthalmopathy.

The V call is TRBV28, the J call TRBJ1-1; weak D call: TRBD1 (6 bases). The CDR3 length is 15 residues. The germline V gene encodes CDR1 MDHEN and CDR2 SYDVKM. V was shortened by 4 bases and J by 2 bases, with 14 bases between the two germline ends. In DNA form, the CDR3 reads TGTGCCAGCAGTTCTGGGGGCGCGAGAAACACTGAAGCTTTCTTT. It translates to CASSSGGARNTEAFF.

This clonotype has a count of ten or more. CDR3 region: CASSLFPGVANTGELFF. CDR3 in DNA: TGTGCCAGCAGTTTATTCCCGGGGGTAGCGAACACCGGGGAGCTGTTTTTT. This chain links TRBV12-3 or TRBV12-4 with TRBJ2-2; perhaps TRBD2 as D (6 bases). The CDR3 is 17 amino acids. The V end was cut by 2 bases, the J end by 0 bases, with 13 bases between.

V usage is TRBV11-2 and J usage is TRBJ2-1; TRBD2 matches 13 bases. The V gene's germline CDR1 is SGHAT and CDR2 FQNNGV. The junction had 4 bases not matched to a gene; V was cut back by 4 bases and J by 7 bases. The CDR3 spans 15 residues. In DNA form, the CDR3 reads TGTGCCAGCAGCTACACTAGCGGGGGGGGGAATGAGCAGTTCTTC. This codes for CASSYTSGGGNEQFF.

In its sample, this clonotype was seen a few times. The CDR3 bases are TGTGCCAGCAGTTTACTCGGCGGGATCTACGAGCAGTACTTC. Protein sequence: CASSLLGGIYEQYF. The gene calls are TRBV27 and TRBJ2-7, with a possible D match to TRBD2 (6 bases). Germline V gives CDR1 MNHEY, CDR2 SMNVEV (reference sequence). V lost 2 bases and J lost 3, with 11 bases in between. The CDR3 has 14 residues.

This clonotype was counted only a few times. The rearrangement uses TRBV6-2 or TRBV6-3 and TRBJ2-2, with 7 positions matching TRBD1. Germline assignment: CDR1 MNHEY and CDR2 SVGEGT. After removal of 4 bases from V and 5 bases from J, the junction contained 10 bases not matched to a gene. The CDR3 runs 16 residues. The CDR3 reads CASSFPLGGRTGELFF. In DNA form, the CDR3 reads TGTGCCAGCAGTTTCCCTTTAGGGGGCAGGACCGGGGAGCTGTTTTTT.